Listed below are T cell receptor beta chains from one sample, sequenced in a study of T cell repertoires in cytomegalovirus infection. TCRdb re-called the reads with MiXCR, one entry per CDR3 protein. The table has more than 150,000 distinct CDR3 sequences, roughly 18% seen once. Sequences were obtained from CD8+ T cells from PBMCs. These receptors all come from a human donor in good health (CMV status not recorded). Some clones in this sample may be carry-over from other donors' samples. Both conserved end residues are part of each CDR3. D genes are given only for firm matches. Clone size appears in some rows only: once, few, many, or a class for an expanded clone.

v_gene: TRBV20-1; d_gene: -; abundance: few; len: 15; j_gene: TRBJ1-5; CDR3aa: CSARDVDRSNQPQHF; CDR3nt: TGCAGTGCTAGAGATGTGGACCGAAGCAATCAGCCCCAGCATTTT
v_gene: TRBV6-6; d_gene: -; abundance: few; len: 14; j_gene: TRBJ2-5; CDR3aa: CASSYRDRPETQYF; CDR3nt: TGTGCCAGCAGTTACCGGGACCGCCCTGAGACCCAGTACTTC
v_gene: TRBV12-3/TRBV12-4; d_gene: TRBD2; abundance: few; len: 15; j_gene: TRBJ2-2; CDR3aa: CASSTSGEITGELFF; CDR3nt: TGTGCCAGCAGCACTAGCGGGGAAATAACCGGGGAGCTGTTTTTT
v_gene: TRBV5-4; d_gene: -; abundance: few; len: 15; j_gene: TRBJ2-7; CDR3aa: CASSWGFDKGYEQYF; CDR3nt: TGTGCCAGCAGCTGGGGATTTGACAAAGGCTACGAGCAGTACTTC
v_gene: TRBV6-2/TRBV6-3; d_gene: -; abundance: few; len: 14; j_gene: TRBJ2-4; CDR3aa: CASSYGDIRNIQYF; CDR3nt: TGTGCCAGCAGTTATGGGGACATCCGGAACATTCAGTACTTC
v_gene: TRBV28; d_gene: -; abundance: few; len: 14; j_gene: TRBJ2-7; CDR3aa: CASSLRGRSYEQYF; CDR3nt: TGTGCCAGCAGTTTACGGGGACGGTCCTACGAGCAGTACTTC
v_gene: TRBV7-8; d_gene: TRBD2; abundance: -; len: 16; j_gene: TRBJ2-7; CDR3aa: CASSLKSGGPVYEQYF; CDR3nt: TGTGCCAGCAGCTTAAAGTCGGGAGGGCCGGTATACGAGCAGTACTTC
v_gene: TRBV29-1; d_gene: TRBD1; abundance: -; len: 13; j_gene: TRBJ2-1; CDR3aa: CSVNQGAINEQFF; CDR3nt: TGCAGCGTTAATCAGGGGGCCATCAATGAGCAGTTCTTC
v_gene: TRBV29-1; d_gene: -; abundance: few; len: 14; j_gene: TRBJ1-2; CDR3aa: CSVVSLSANYGYTF; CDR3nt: TGCAGCGTTGTCAGCCTCTCAGCTAACTATGGCTACACCTTC
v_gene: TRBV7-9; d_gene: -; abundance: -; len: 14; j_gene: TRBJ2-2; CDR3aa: CASSFLWDTGELFF; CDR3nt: -
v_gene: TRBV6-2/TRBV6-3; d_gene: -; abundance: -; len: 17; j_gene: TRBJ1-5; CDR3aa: CASSYDRRQTLNQPQHF; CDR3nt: TGTGCCAGCAGTTACGACCGAAGACAGACCCTAAATCAGCCCCAGCATTTT
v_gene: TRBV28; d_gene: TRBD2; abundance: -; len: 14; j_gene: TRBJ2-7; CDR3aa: CASSSSGSKNEQYF; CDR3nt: TGTGCCAGCAGTTCTAGCGGGAGTAAGAACGAGCAGTACTTC
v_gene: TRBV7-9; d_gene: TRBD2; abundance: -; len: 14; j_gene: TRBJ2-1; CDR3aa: CASGLGGSYNEQFF; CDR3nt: TGTGCCAGCGGTCTCGGGGGGTCCTACAATGAGCAGTTCTTC
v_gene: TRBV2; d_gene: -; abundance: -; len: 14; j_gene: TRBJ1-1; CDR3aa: CASSDTPWSTEAFF; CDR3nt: TGTGCCAGCAGTGATACGCCGTGGAGCACTGAAGCTTTCTTT
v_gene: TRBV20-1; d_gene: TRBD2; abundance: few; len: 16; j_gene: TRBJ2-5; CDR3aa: CSAGSTPAGGQETQYF; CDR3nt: TGCAGTGCTGGATCTACCCCAGCGGGGGGACAAGAGACCCAGTACTTC
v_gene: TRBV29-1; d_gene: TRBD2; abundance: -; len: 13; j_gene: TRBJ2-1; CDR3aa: CSVRREGPNEQFF; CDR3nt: TGCAGCGTTCGGCGGGAGGGACCCAATGAGCAGTTCTTC
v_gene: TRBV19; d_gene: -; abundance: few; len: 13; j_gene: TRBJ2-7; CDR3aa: CASSAGNTYEQYF; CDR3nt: TGTGCCAGTAGCGCGGGGAATACCTACGAGCAGTACTTC
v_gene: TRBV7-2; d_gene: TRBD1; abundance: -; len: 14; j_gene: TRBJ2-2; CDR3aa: CASSQTGVTGELFF; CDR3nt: TGTGCCAGCAGCCAAACAGGGGTAACCGGGGAGCTGTTTTTT
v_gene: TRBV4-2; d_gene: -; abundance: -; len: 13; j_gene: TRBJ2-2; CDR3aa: CASSQEGRSELFF; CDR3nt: TGTGCCAGCAGCCAAGAGGGGCGAAGTGAGCTGTTTTTT
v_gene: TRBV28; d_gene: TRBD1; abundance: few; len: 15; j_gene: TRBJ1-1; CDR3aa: CASSPSQGTAKYAFF; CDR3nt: TGTGCCAGCAGTCCCAGCCAGGGGACAGCAAAATATGCTTTCTTT
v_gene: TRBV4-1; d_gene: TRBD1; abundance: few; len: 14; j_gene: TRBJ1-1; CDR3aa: CASSQRTGVTEAFF; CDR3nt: TGCGCCAGCAGCCAGCGGACAGGGGTCACTGAAGCTTTCTTT
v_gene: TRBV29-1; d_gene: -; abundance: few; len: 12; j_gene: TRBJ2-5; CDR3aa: CSVDSGRETQYF; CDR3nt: TGCAGCGTTGATTCGGGTAGAGAGACCCAGTACTTC
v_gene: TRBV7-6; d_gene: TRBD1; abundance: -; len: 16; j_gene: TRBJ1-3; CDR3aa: CASSLEAGGSGNTIYF; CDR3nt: TGTGCCAGCAGCTTAGAGGCAGGGGGCTCTGGAAACACCATATATTTT
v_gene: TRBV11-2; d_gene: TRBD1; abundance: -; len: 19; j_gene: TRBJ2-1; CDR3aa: CASSLRFGQGGLTNLEQFF; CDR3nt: TGTGCCAGCAGCCTACGATTTGGACAGGGGGGCTTGACGAACCTTGAGCAGTTCTTC
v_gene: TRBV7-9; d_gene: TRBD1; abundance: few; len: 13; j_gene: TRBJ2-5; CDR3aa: CASSLGQMETQYF; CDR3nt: TGTGCCAGCAGCCTGGGACAGATGGAGACCCAGTACTTC
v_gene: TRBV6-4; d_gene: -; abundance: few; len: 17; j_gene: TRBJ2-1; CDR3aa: CASSDSWVADDYNEQFF; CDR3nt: TGTGCCAGCAGTGACTCTTGGGTAGCGGACGATTACAATGAGCAGTTCTTC
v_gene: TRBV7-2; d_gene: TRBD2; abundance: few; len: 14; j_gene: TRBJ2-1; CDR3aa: CASARTSGYNEQFF; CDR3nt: TGTGCCAGCGCAAGGACTAGCGGTTACAATGAGCAGTTCTTC
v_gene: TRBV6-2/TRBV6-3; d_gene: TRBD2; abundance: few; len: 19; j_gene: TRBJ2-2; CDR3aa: CASSYSITAGGPVTGELFF; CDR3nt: TGTGCCAGCAGTTACTCGATTACGGCGGGGGGGCCCGTTACCGGGGAGCTGTTTTTT
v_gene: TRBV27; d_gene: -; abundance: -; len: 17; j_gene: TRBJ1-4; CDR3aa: CASSWIGGTGRNEKLFF; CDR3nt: TGTGCCAGCAGTTGGATAGGGGGGACGGGACGAAACGAAAAACTGTTTTTT
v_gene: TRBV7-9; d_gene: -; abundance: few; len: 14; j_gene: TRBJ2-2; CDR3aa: CAPRAGANTGELFF; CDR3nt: TGTGCCCCAAGAGCGGGCGCGAACACCGGGGAGCTGTTTTTT
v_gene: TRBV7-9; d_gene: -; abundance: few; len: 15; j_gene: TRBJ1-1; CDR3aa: CASSLRGVADTEAFF; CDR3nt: TGTGCCAGCAGCTTGCGAGGGGTCGCCGACACTGAAGCTTTCTTT
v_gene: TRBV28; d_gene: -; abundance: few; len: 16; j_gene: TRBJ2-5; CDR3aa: CASSFPSRQIQETQYF; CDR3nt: TGTGCCAGCAGTTTCCCATCTAGACAGATCCAAGAGACCCAGTACTTC
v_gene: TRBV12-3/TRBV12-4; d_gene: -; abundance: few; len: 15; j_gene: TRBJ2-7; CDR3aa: CASSLFGQTAYEQYF; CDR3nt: TGTGCCAGCAGTTTATTTGGGCAGACCGCCTACGAGCAGTACTTC
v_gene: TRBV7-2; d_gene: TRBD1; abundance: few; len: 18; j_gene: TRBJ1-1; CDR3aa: CASSPDRAGEGFYTEAFF; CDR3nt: TGTGCCAGCAGCCCCGACAGGGCAGGGGAGGGGTTTTACACTGAAGCTTTCTTT
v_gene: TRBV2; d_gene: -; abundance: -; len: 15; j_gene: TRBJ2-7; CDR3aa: CASSEVETVTYEQYF; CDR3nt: TGTGCCAGCAGTGAAGTCGAGACGGTTACCTACGAGCAGTACTTC
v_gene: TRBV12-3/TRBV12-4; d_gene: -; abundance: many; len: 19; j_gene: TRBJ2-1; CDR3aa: CASSFSFSGGHLPYNEQFF; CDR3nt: TGTGCCAGCAGTTTTAGTTTTTCGGGTGGACATTTACCCTACAATGAGCAGTTCTTC